Presented here are 16 T cell receptor beta chains from one specimen sequenced in a study of regulatory T cells in long-lasting Graves disease. Stated time point: newly diagnosed GD, antithyroid drugs for less than 3 months. Researchers made the TCR library from RNA that was extracted from PBMCs. Both iRepertoire HTBI primers and Arm-PCR of CDR3 regions were used to build the TCR beta libraries. MiXCR, applied by TCRdb to the multiplex PCR reads, yields one record per CDR3 protein. The table shows about 620,000 distinct CDR3 sequences, with about 15% occurring only once. These data also formed part of another study, on T cells in Graves' hyperthyroidism and ophthalmopathy.

This material consisted of peripheral blood mononuclear cells (PBMCs), taken at new diagnosis, from a patient treated with antithyroid drugs. The receptor set was obtained from a woman in her 30s with Graves disease.

The sample holds many counts of this clonotype. V and J are TRBV27 and TRBJ1-1; D gene uncertain. The length of the CDR3 is 11 residues. Looked up from germline, CDR1 is MNHEY and CDR2 is SMNVEV (reference sequence). The ends were cut back, 8 bases at V and 6 bases at J, with 10 bases in the middle. The CDR3 reads CASLGWAEAFF. Here the CDR3 DNA reads TGTGCCAGCCTTGGGTGGGCTGAAGCTTTCTTT.

This clonotype has ten or more counts. The chain recombines TRBV10-3 with TRBJ1-1; D ambiguous. Germline values: CDR1 ENHRY, CDR2 SYGVKD. The CDR3 consists of 12 residues. Trimming removed 6 bases at V and 0 bases at J, with 5 bases between. DNA for the CDR3: TGTGCCATCAGCAGAGTGAACACTGAAGCTTTCTTT. As protein: CAISRVNTEAFF.

Concerning this clonotype: A much larger clone is a single base away; this may be a read error. The chain is built from TRBV11-2 and TRBJ1-2, with D perhaps matching TRBD1 (5 bases). Germline-derived CDR1 and CDR2 are SGHAT and FQNNGV. V lost 5 bases, J lost 4 bases, and 11 bases lay in between. The CDR3 has 13 residues. CDR3 in amino acids: CASSGASGYGYTF. CDR3 DNA sequence: TGTGCCAGCAGCGGGGCTTCAGGCTATGGCTACACCTTC.

The chain joins TRBV12-3 or TRBV12-4 to TRBJ1-5, with 7 bases aligning to TRBD1. The CDR3 is 13 residues long. After removal of 6 bases from V and 4 bases from J, the junction contained 3 bases not matched to a gene. The CDR3 DNA is TGTGCCAGCAGGGCACAGGGGAATCAGCCCCAGCATTTT. This gives the protein CASRAQGNQPQHF.

This clonotype was seen only a few times. The rearrangement uses TRBV6-1 and TRBJ2-1; 11 nucleotides line up with TRBD2. Germline V gene lookup returns CDR1 MNHNS and CDR2 SASEGT. The V gene end was trimmed by 5 bases and the J gene end by 8 bases; junction bases not matched to a gene: 8. The CDR3 runs 15 residues. This CDR3 is CASSSSGRARYEQFF. CDR3 DNA sequence: TGTGCCAGCAGTAGTAGCGGGAGGGCCCGTTATGAGCAGTTCTTC.

This clonotype was seen many times. This rearrangement joins TRBV28 to TRBJ2-1; the D is unclear. V gave up 7 bases and J gave up 3 bases, with 16 bases separating them. Germline V lookup: CDR1 MDHEN, CDR2 SYDVKM. The CDR3 loop spans 15 amino acids. The CDR3 is CASTPPRRFYNEQFF. CDR3 bases: TGTGCCAGCACCCCCCCGAGGCGGTTCTACAATGAGCAGTTCTTC.

This clonotype appeared a few times. V usage is TRBV12-3 or TRBV12-4 and J usage is TRBJ2-1, with 8 nucleotides matching TRBD2. Unmatched junction bases numbered 12, after V lost 4 bases and J lost 7 bases. This CDR3 region has 16 residues. The CDR3 is CASSSHRGLGLNEQFF. Here the CDR3 DNA reads TGTGCCAGCAGTTCCCATAGGGGACTAGGCCTAAATGAGCAGTTCTTC.

This clonotype was recorded a few times. The rearrangement links TRBV30 to TRBJ1-6; D remains ambiguous. The CDR3 consists of 14 residues. Looked up from germline, CDR1 is GTSNPN and CDR2 is SVGIG (reference sequence). Trimming shortened V by 3 bases and J by 10 bases, and 16 bases separated the two germline ends. In nucleotides, the CDR3 is TGTGCCTGGAGACCCAGCTCGCCGTTATCACCCCTCCACTTT. Translated: CAWRPSSPLSPLHF.

Details on this clonotype: This may be a read error, as it is one base from a much larger clone. The J gene is TRBJ1-1, the V gene TRBV19, with D unclear. The CDR3 length is 11 residues. Germline V gene sequence: CDR1 LNHDA, CDR2 SQIVND (reference sequence). The CDR3 sequence is CAGSRTVEAFF. As DNA, the CDR3 is TGTGCCGGTAGTCGGACGGTTGAAGCTTTCTTT.

This clonotype occurred many times. V gene TRBV28 combines with J gene TRBJ2-5; D possibly corresponds to TRBD1 (7 bases). The germline V gene encodes CDR1 MDHEN and CDR2 SYDVKM. Trimming pared 3 bases from V and 2 bases from J, leaving 10 bases between. The CDR3 runs to 14 residues. CDR3 amino acids: CASSFAGQQETQYF. CDR3 DNA sequence: TGTGCCAGCAGTTTCGCGGGACAGCAAGAGACCCAGTACTTC. The full variable domain, with the rest looked up from reference TRBV28 and TRBJ2-5, is DVKVTQSSRYLVKRTGEKVFLECVQDMDHENMFWYRQDPGLGLRLIYFSYDVKMKEKGDIPEGYSVSREKKERFSLILESASTNQTSMYLCASSFAGQQETQYFGPGTRLLVL.

This rearrangement joins TRBV28 to TRBJ2-7; D is possibly TRBD1 or TRBD2 (6 bases each). Per the germline V gene, CDR1 is MDHEN and CDR2 is SYDVKM. The CDR3 spans 16 residues. V was trimmed by 1 base and J by 7 bases, leaving 20 bases between them. Here the CDR3 DNA reads TGTGCCAGCAGTTTATTAGGCCGGGGCGAGGGGGGAGAGCAGTACTTC. Encoded protein: CASSLLGRGEGGEQYF.

This clonotype was seen repeatedly, ten times or more. V is TRBV2 and J is TRBJ2-1; TRBD2 matches 13 bases. Germline-derived CDR1 and CDR2 are SNHLY and FYNNEI. V gave up 6 bases and J gave up 4 bases; unmatched junction bases: 3. The CDR3 consists of 15 residues. CDR3 sequence: CASRQGLAGYNEQFF. CDR3 nucleotides: TGTGCCAGCAGGCAGGGACTAGCGGGGTACAATGAGCAGTTCTTC. Complete variable domain (other parts from reference TRBV2 and TRBJ2-1): EPEVTQTPSHQVTQMGQEVILRCVPISNHLYFYWYRQILGQKVEFLVSFYNNEISEKSEIFDDQFSVERPDGSNFTLKIRSTKLEDSAMYFCASRQGLAGYNEQFFGPGTRLTVL.

To note about this clonotype: This may be a read error: a much more frequent sequence differs by one nucleotide. V usage is TRBV20-1 and J usage is TRBJ2-1; 10 nucleotides match TRBD2. Per the germline V gene, CDR1 is DFQATT and CDR2 is SNEGSKA (reference sequence). There are 13 residues in the CDR3. Trimming at V came to 5 bases and at J to 7 bases, leaving 5 bases not matched to a gene. The CDR3 coding sequence is TGCAGTGCTGGTCTAGCGGGAGTGAATGAGCAGTTCTTC. Its translation: CSAGLAGVNEQFF.

This clonotype was seen only a few times. The chain has TRBV30 and TRBJ1-4, with D possibly TRBD1 on 5 matching bases. The CDR3 is 17 amino acids. V was clipped by 0 bases and J by 4 bases, with 18 bases between them. Germline values: CDR1 GTSNPN, CDR2 SVGIG (reference sequence). The CDR3: CAWSVMRSGTYNEKLFF. In DNA, the CDR3 is TGTGCCTGGAGTGTTATGAGGTCCGGGACGTATAATGAAAAACTGTTTTTT.

This clonotype was counted a few times. The V gene is TRBV7-9, the J gene TRBJ2-7, with 13 bases identical to TRBD2. V trimming: 3 bases; J trimming: 6 bases; junction bases outside the gene matches: 8. The CDR3 contains 16 residues. Germline-derived CDR1 and CDR2 are SEHNR and FQNEAQ (reference sequence). The CDR3 region has the DNA TGTGCCAGCAGCTTCTCCGGGACTAGCGGGAACGGCGAGCAGTACTTC. Translation: CASSFSGTSGNGEQYF.

This clonotype has more than one count but fewer than ten. The chain joins TRBV18 to TRBJ1-4, with D hard to call. V lost 2 bases and J 8 bases, leaving 9 bases between the germline ends. The CDR3 covers 13 residues. Germline lookup yields CDR1 KGHSH and CDR2 LQKENI. CDR3 in DNA: TGTGCCAGCTCACCATTGGCGGCCGAAAAACTGTTTTTT. As protein: CASSPLAAEKLFF.